This record covers a single T cell receptor (beta chain). This clone's antigen is unknown. No much larger clonotype is one base removed from it; base qualities were not supplied. To sequence the TCRbeta CDR3 region, genomic DNA was isolated from the sorted cells. The immunoSEQ Assay was used to sequence the TCRbeta CDR3 regions. TCRdb took over this immuneACCESS table, retaining in-frame rearrangements with V and J assigned. Such tables are incomplete; in checked studies, under half of the missing clones stem from an unresolved V gene, and the remainder is unexplained. Present in this sample are almost 45,000 clones, approximately 91% of which were seen just once. The ten largest clonotypes hold more than 15% of the sample. This specimen comes from a study of OX40 agonist ivuxolimab in advanced cancers. Study-level background: The costimulatory receptor OX40 (CD134) was targeted by ivuxolimab, a fully human IgG2 agonistic monoclonal antibody. Prior anti-PD-1, anti-PD-L1 or anti-CTLA-4 therapy was permitted, and checkpoint inhibitors had been received by approximately 39% of dose-escalation patients. Of the approximately 54 dose-escalation patients, hepatocellular carcinoma was present in roughly 19, melanoma in roughly 15, renal cell carcinoma in 9 and head and neck cancer in 9. Intravenous ivuxolimab was administered to patients every 2 weeks at six dose levels: 0.01, 0.1, 0.3, 1.5, 3 and 10 mg/kg. The paper reports the monotherapy dose-escalation portion (N = 52 patients) of the phase I ivuxolimab trial. Three dose-escalation patients achieved partial responses, one with hepatocellular carcinoma and two with cutaneous melanoma. The point of sequencing TCRbeta in the periphery was to test whether ivuxolimab changed TCR sequence diversity and drove clonal T-cell expansion. In the dose-escalation cohort, over 65% of patients were male, and the mean age was around 60 years, with a range of about 20 to 79. Results and caveats for the whole study, not just this receptor: Partial responders in the 0.1-3.0 mg/kg groups had among the lowest normalized peripheral clonal expansion, especially among CD8+ T cells. Clonal expansion of both CD4+ and CD8+ blood T cells was observed from baseline to week 6 at doses 0.1 to 3.0 mg/kg. Low levels of normalized T-cell clonal expansion were also shown by some nonresponding patients. After ivuxolimab, CD8+ T cells had more expanded clones than CD4+ T cells on average. Which antigens the clonally expanded peripheral T cells were specific for was not determined.

The CDR3 has 15 amino acids, counting the end cysteine and phenylalanine. Only the CDR3 DNA stays, 45 bases, in frame from base 1. V loses 5 bases, J loses 7 bases, and the germline ends lie 15 bases apart. Sequences KGHSH (CDR1) and LQKENI (CDR2) are obtained from the germline V gene. Patients with a history of autoimmune disease or receiving systemic immunosuppression were excluded from the trial. Peripheral blood for TCR sequencing was collected from all dose cohorts at baseline, on cycle 4 day 1, and on cycle 7 day 1. The samples were taken from a phase I, first-in-human, multicenter, open-label dose-escalation trial of ivuxolimab. The trial enrolled adults with locally advanced or metastatic head and neck squamous cell, hepatocellular, melanoma or renal cell carcinoma. CD4+ and CD8+ T cells were sorted separately from peripheral blood before TCR sequencing.

Sequences were derived from CD4+ or CD8+ T cells sorted from blood, sampled in a trial of the OX40 agonist ivuxolimab. Rearrangement joined TRBV18 to TRBJ1-6; the D gene is unclear. The TCR sequence derives from an adult with an advanced solid tumor such as melanoma, head and neck, liver or kidney cancer. The nucleotide sequence is given as TGTGCCAGCTCATCGGGATCCGGGGAGAATTCACCCCTCCACTTT. Protein translation: CASSSGSGENSPLHF.